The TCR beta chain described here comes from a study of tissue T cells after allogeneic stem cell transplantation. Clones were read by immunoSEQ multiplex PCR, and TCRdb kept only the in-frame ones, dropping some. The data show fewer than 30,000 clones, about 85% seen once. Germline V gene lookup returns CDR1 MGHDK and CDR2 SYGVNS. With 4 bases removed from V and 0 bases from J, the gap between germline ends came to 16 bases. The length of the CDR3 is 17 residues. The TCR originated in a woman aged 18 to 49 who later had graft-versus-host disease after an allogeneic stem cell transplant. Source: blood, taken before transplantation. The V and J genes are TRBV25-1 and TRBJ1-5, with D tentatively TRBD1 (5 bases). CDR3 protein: CASSAGGRGNSNQPQHF. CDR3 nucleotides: TGTGCCAGCAGTGCCGGCGGAAGGGGAAATAGCAATCAGCCCCAGCATTTT.